The clone carrying this T cell receptor beta chain was observed a few times. Its antigen is not known. 5'RACE template switching added a universal primer site and UMIs to TCR cDNA. Each CDR3 protein is one row after TCRdb ran MiXCR on the 5' RACE reads. The table has about 220,000 distinct CDR3 sequences, approximately 3% seen once. The V and J ends lost 6 bases and 4 bases respectively, with 13 bases between them. CDR1 and CDR2 (germline): MNHEY, SVGAGI. The CDR3 is 15 amino acids. The data stem from a study of T cells after yellow fever vaccination. Overall study results and limits: Boosting was followed by the reappearance of most primary-vaccination clones (just under 98% CD4, about 90% CD8). Abundant clonotypes from the bulk population could contaminate FACS-sorted repertoires. A weaker but faster secondary response was observed, peaking on day 5 versus 15.

The chain recombines TRBV6-5 with TRBJ2-6; a weak D match, TRBD1 (5 bases). Sequencing was performed on CD4+ T cells sorted from PBMCs, taken 10 days after the yellow fever booster vaccination. This clonotype originated in a man aged 18 to 30 who received the YFV17D yellow fever vaccine. The CDR3 region is CASRVRVAGANVLTF. The DNA of the CDR3 is TGTGCCAGCAGGGTCAGGGTGGCCGGGGCCAACGTCCTGACTTTC.